These T cell receptor beta chains were read from a single sample in a study of CXCR3 chemokines and chemotherapy response in bladder cancer. In TCRdb, the PCR reads were re-called with MiXCR into one record per CDR3 protein. The data show several thousand distinct CDR3 sequences, 13% to 15% seen once. Sampling was conducted from a patient whose treatment included neoadjuvant chemotherapy. The receptors shown here come from a human donor with bladder cancer that responded to neoadjuvant chemotherapy. The CDR3 runs from the conserved cysteine through the conserved F or W. The D gene is left open where the match is weak. Clone size is given for some rows only: seen once, a few or many times, or a class if the clone is expanded.

CDR3nt,CDR3aa,v_gene,j_gene,abundance,d_gene,len
TGTGCCAGCAGGCTTGACAGCACCTCTGGAAACACCATATATTTT,CASRLDSTSGNTIYF,TRBV27,TRBJ1-3,many,.,15
TGTGCCAGCAGTTCCTCGACAGGGGGCCATGGCTACACCTTC,CASSSSTGGHGYTF,TRBV6-5,TRBJ1-2,.,TRBD1,14
TGTGCCAGCAGTCTGGGCCGGGACCCCGGGTACGAGCAGTACTTC,CASSLGRDPGYEQYF,TRBV6-5,TRBJ2-7,many,.,15
TGTGCCAGCAACAAAAACAGGGGGCAGGAAGATGGCTACACCTTC,CASNKNRGQEDGYTF,TRBV6-1,TRBJ1-2,few,TRBD1,15
TGTGCCAGCAGTCAAAGGGGCGCAGGGGGGACCTATGGCTACACCTTC,CASSQRGAGGTYGYTF,TRBV27,TRBJ1-2,medium-sized,TRBD1,16
TGCAGTGCTACTCCCGGGACTAGCGGGAGGTATGAGCAGTTCTTC,CSATPGTSGRYEQFF,TRBV20-1,TRBJ2-1,many,TRBD2,15
TGTGCCAGCAGCAGATTACAGGGACAGGGGGGTTATAGCAATCAGCCCCAGCATTTT,CASSRLQGQGGYSNQPQHF,TRBV12-3/TRBV12-4,TRBJ1-5,many,TRBD1,19
TGTGCCAGCTCACCACCGGTAGGGCGTAGAAACACCATATATTTT,CASSPPVGRRNTIYF,TRBV18,TRBJ1-3,many,.,15
TGTGCCAGCAGCTTGGACCTAGCGGGAGGGCCTCGGGAGACCCAGTACTTC,CASSLDLAGGPRETQYF,TRBV5-4,TRBJ2-5,medium-sized,TRBD2,17
TGTGCCAGCAGCAGGGAATTCTACGAGCAGTACTTC,CASSREFYEQYF,TRBV6-1,TRBJ2-7,medium-sized,.,12
TGTGCCAGCAGCTTAGCCGCAGGCGGAAAACTGTTTTTT,CASSLAAGGKLFF,TRBV7-9,TRBJ1-4,many,.,13
TGTGCCATCGGCGGGACAGGGATAGCTAACTATGGCTACACCTTC,CAIGGTGIANYGYTF,TRBV6-1,TRBJ1-2,medium-sized,TRBD1,15
TGCAGTGCAGCTGGTGCCGGGGAGCTGTTTTTT,CSAAGAGELFF,TRBV20-1,TRBJ2-2,many,.,11
TGCAGCGTTGGATTCGGGTCAGGAGTTGACGAGCAGTACTTC,CSVGFGSGVDEQYF,TRBV29-1,TRBJ2-7,many,.,14
TGTGCCACCAGTGATCCTCTTAGCGGGAACCGGGGCGGGGAGCTGTTTTTT,CATSDPLSGNRGGELFF,TRBV24-1,TRBJ2-2,large,TRBD2,17
TGTGCCAGTAGTCGTTCAGGGACAGGTGTCAACTATGGCTACACCTTC,CASSRSGTGVNYGYTF,TRBV19,TRBJ1-2,medium-sized,TRBD1,16
TGTGCCAGCAGTTACTCATGGACAAGTAGCACAGATACGCAGTATTTT,CASSYSWTSSTDTQYF,TRBV6-6,TRBJ2-3,medium-sized,.,16
TGTGCCAGCAGCTTGGGGAACATGAACACTGAAGCTTTCTTT,CASSLGNMNTEAFF,TRBV7-9,TRBJ1-1,medium-sized,.,14
TGCAGCGTTGAGGGGTTCGGGGGGAGTCGGGACGGCTACACCTTC,CSVEGFGGSRDGYTF,TRBV29-1,TRBJ1-2,many,.,15
TGTGCCTGGAGTGTGGGGGGGACTAGGGCCAACGAGCAGTACTTC,CAWSVGGTRANEQYF,TRBV30,TRBJ2-7,many,TRBD2,15
TGTGCCAGCAGCTTAAGGGCTTTGATGGACGAGCAGTACTTC,CASSLRALMDEQYF,TRBV13,TRBJ2-7,medium-sized,.,14
TGCGCCAGCAGCCAAGATGGGAAAGGACTAGCGGGATTCCAAGAGACCCAGTACTTC,CASSQDGKGLAGFQETQYF,TRBV4-1,TRBJ2-5,.,TRBD2,19
TGTGCCAGTAGTATAGTGGGCGGGAGAGGCAATGAGCAGTTCTTC,CASSIVGGRGNEQFF,TRBV19,TRBJ2-1,many,TRBD2,15
TGTGCCAGTAAGTTAGACAGGGCTGAAAATCAGCCCCAGCATTTT,CASKLDRAENQPQHF,TRBV19,TRBJ1-5,medium-sized,TRBD1,15
TGTGCCAGCAGTTTAGGACGACAGGGTTCCTACAATGAGCAGTTCTTC,CASSLGRQGSYNEQFF,TRBV12-3/TRBV12-4,TRBJ2-1,many,TRBD1,16
TGTGCCAGCAGCTTAGGGGCAGGGTCAAGTCGTGCCTACTCCTACGAGCAGTACTTC,CASSLGAGSSRAYSYEQYF,TRBV7-9,TRBJ2-7,medium-sized,.,19
TGTGCCAGCTCACCCCGGACAGGGGGCCTCGAGACCCAGTACTTC,CASSPRTGGLETQYF,TRBV18,TRBJ2-5,many,TRBD1,15
TGTGCGGCCGCGGGGCTGGCTCAGCCCCAGCATTTT,CAAAGLAQPQHF,TRBV6-6,TRBJ1-5,many,.,12
TGTGCCAGCAGCCCCGCCCCCACAGGGTCTCCTTACAATGAGCAGTTCTTC,CASSPAPTGSPYNEQFF,TRBV5-5,TRBJ2-1,many,.,17
TGTGCCAGCAGTTTGACAGGGTATAGCAATCAGCCCCAGCATTTT,CASSLTGYSNQPQHF,TRBV6-5,TRBJ1-5,medium-sized,TRBD1,15
TGCAGTGCTAGAGGGGACAGCATGAACACTGAAGCTTTCTTT,CSARGDSMNTEAFF,TRBV20-1,TRBJ1-1,.,TRBD1,14
TGTGCCAGCAGTTATTACGGTCCCTACGAGCAGTACTTC,CASSYYGPYEQYF,TRBV27,TRBJ2-7,many,.,13
TGTGCCAGCAGCTTAGGGGGGGGGAGCTACGAGCAGTACTTC,CASSLGGGSYEQYF,TRBV7-2,TRBJ2-7,many,TRBD2,14
TGTGCCAGCAGTCGCCGGGCTAGCGGAGGAGAGACCCAGTACTTC,CASSRRASGGETQYF,TRBV6-2/TRBV6-3,TRBJ2-5,medium-sized,TRBD2,15
TGCGCCAGCAGTCAGGGGGGGACCGCGATGGAGAGGGATGGCTACACCTTC,CASSQGGTAMERDGYTF,TRBV23-1,TRBJ1-2,.,.,17
TGTGCCTGGAGTTATAGATACAGGGGCAGTGTGGATGGCTACACCTTC,CAWSYRYRGSVDGYTF,TRBV30,TRBJ1-2,many,TRBD1,16
TGTGCCATGGGGGCGGGGGTATCCTACAATGAGCAGTTCTTC,CAMGAGVSYNEQFF,TRBV5-4,TRBJ2-1,many,.,14
TGTGCCTGGGAGACAACTAATGAAAAACTGTTTTTT,CAWETTNEKLFF,TRBV30,TRBJ1-4,many,.,12
TGTGCCAGTAGTTCCGGGACAGCAACTAATGAAAAACTGTTTTTT,CASSSGTATNEKLFF,TRBV19,TRBJ1-4,medium-sized,TRBD1,15
TGCAGCGTTATCAGGGGGACTAGCGGGAGCTTTAATGAGCAGTTCTTC,CSVIRGTSGSFNEQFF,TRBV29-1,TRBJ2-1,.,TRBD2,16
TGTGCCAGCAGGAGGGGACCTAGCGGAAACTACGAGCAGTACTTC,CASRRGPSGNYEQYF,TRBV6-2/TRBV6-3,TRBJ2-7,medium-sized,TRBD2,15
TGTGCCAGCAAGGATCCACAGGGTTCACCCCTCCACTTT,CASKDPQGSPLHF,TRBV6-2/TRBV6-3,TRBJ1-6,medium-sized,.,13
TGTGCCACCCTAAAAGCGGGAGGGACAGATACGCAGTATTTT,CATLKAGGTDTQYF,TRBV6-2/TRBV6-3,TRBJ2-3,medium-sized,TRBD2,14
TGTGCCAGCAGCTCCGTAGATAATGAGCAGTTCTTC,CASSSVDNEQFF,TRBV7-9,TRBJ2-1,many,.,12
TGTGCCAGCAGTTTTAGCGGGGACGGTCAGCCCCAGCATTTT,CASSFSGDGQPQHF,TRBV27,TRBJ1-5,medium-sized,.,14
TGTGCCAGCAGCTCCCTAGCAGCTGGGGCCAACGTCCTGACTTTC,CASSSLAAGANVLTF,TRBV7-3,TRBJ2-6,many,.,15
TGTGCCAGTAGTACCCCCGTTGTTATGTTTTTT,CASSTPVVMFF,TRBV19,TRBJ2-2,medium-sized,.,11
TGTGCCACGGACAGGGGATTCTACGAGCAGTACTTC,CATDRGFYEQYF,TRBV24-1,TRBJ2-7,few,TRBD1,12
TGTGCCAGCAGTCCCGGACAGGGGATGGGGAACACTGAAGCTTTCTTT,CASSPGQGMGNTEAFF,TRBV6-6,TRBJ1-1,.,TRBD1,16
TGTGCCAGCAGTGGAAGGGCCCACTATGGCTACACCTTC,CASSGRAHYGYTF,TRBV6-1,TRBJ1-2,medium-sized,.,13
TGTGCCAGCAGCTCCCCCCGCACCGTAACTAATGAAAAACTGTTTTTT,CASSSPRTVTNEKLFF,TRBV7-2,TRBJ1-4,medium-sized,.,16
TGTGCCAGCAGTTTCTCTTCGGGGGCGGGATGGACTGAAGCTTTCTTT,CASSFSSGAGWTEAFF,TRBV27,TRBJ1-1,many,.,16
TGTGCCAGTAGTATAGATCGTGGGAACGAGCAGTACTTC,CASSIDRGNEQYF,TRBV19,TRBJ2-7,many,.,13
TGTGCCAGTAGTTCGCTCTGGGACAGAGGAGGGTTATTAGCGGGAGGAAGCGAGCAGTTCTTC,CASSSLWDRGGLLAGGSEQFF,TRBV19,TRBJ2-1,medium-sized,TRBD2,21
TGCAGCGTTGCCCCCGGTTTGGGGACTTCCGGGAAACTGTTTTTT,CSVAPGLGTSGKLFF,TRBV29-1,TRBJ1-4,many,.,15